This T cell receptor beta chain is from a study of vaccination effects on CD4 cells after COVID-19. This clone turned up a few times. The antigen remains unidentified. Clones were read by immunoSEQ multiplex PCR, and TCRdb kept only the in-frame ones, dropping some. The table shows approximately 70,000 clones, with about 80% occurring only once. ViraFEST assay sequencing came after antigen-specific CD4+ T cells were expanded with viral peptide pools. The culture ran for 10 days before CD4+ T cells were isolated. Participants were given two doses of BNT162b2 or mRNA-1273 vaccine. Vaccinated recipients, who were negative for nucleocapsid antibodies, had no history of SARS-CoV-2 infection. Looked up from germline, CDR1 is LGHDT and CDR2 is YNNKEL (reference sequence). Trimming at V came to 5 bases and at J to 4 bases, leaving 11 bases not matched to a gene. This CDR3 is 16 amino acids long.

This chain connects TRBV3-1 (or the pseudogene TRBV3-2) to TRBJ1-1, with 9 bases matching TRBD1. Sequenced here: CD4+ T cells from PBMCs cultured with HCoV-OC43 spike peptides, sampled after COVID-19 vaccination. Specified subset: HCoV-OC43 spike overlapping peptide pool stimulation. The TCR was taken from a human donor who received a COVID-19 vaccine. The CDR3 DNA reads TGTGCCAGCAGCTATGGGACAGGGCAACTGGGCACTGAAGCTTTCTTT. Its protein is CASSYGTGQLGTEAFF.